The 14 T cell receptor beta chains reported below all come from one sample, sequenced in a study of blood T cell repertoires in COVID-19 (dated by TCRdb to the early 2020s). Libraries were constructed by the immunoSEQ multiplex PCR assay. The clones in this table, taken by TCRdb from immuneACCESS, are in-frame only. Not every clone is retained; where verified, under half of the shortfall comes from an unresolved V gene, and the cause of the rest is unknown. This sample gives 200,000 to 300,000 clones in total; around 90% of them show up just once. About 0.8% of the sample is in the top ten clones. Sequenced sample: peripheral blood. The receptors come from a man aged 30 to 45 with COVID-19, enrolled during active disease.

J is TRBJ1-1 and V is TRBV29-1; tentative D call: TRBD1 (6 bases). CDR1 SQVTM and CDR2 ANQGSEA come from the germline V gene. Trimming removed 4 bases from V and 0 bases from J, with 12 bases in between. The CDR3 runs 14 residues. The CDR3 region has the DNA TGCAGCGTTGTTTTGGGACACCTGAACACTGAAGCTTTCTTT. Translating it yields CSVVLGHLNTEAFF. The full variable domain, with the rest looked up from reference TRBV29-1 and TRBJ1-1, is SAVISQKPSRDICQRGTSLTIQCQVDSQVTMMFWYRQQPGQSLTLIATANQGSEATYESGFVIDKFPISRPNLTFSTLTVSNMSPEDSSIYLCSVVLGHLNTEAFFGQGTRLTVV.

The rearrangement links TRBV4-1 to TRBJ2-2; D may be TRBD1 (6 bases). This CDR3 has 17 amino acids. V was cut by 1 base and J by 5 bases, with 17 bases left in between. CDR1 MGHRA and CDR2 YSYEKL come from the germline V gene. The CDR3 region is CASSQGGRWGLTGELFF. Written as DNA, the CDR3 is TGCGCCAGCAGCCAAGGAGGCCGGTGGGGGCTAACCGGGGAGCTGTTTTTT.

This chain links TRBV18 with TRBJ2-7; D is undetermined. V dropped 3 bases and J dropped 7 bases, with 13 bases sitting between them. CDR3 length: 13 amino acids. Germline assignment: CDR1 KGHSH and CDR2 LQKENI. Written as DNA, the CDR3 is TGTGCCAGCTCACCGGGCGACAATCTTGAGCAGTACTTC. This encodes CASSPGDNLEQYF. Full variable domain (outside the CDR3, taken from reference TRBV18 and TRBJ2-7): NAGVMQNPRHLVRRRGQEARLRCSPMKGHSHVYWYRQLPEEGLKFMVYLQKENIIDESGMPKERFSAEFPKEGPSILRIQQVVRGDSAAYFCASSPGDNLEQYFGPGTRLTVT.

This chain uses TRBV11-2 with TRBJ1-1; 9 bases are shared with TRBD1. CDR1 is SGHAT, CDR2 FQNNGV, per germline. CDR3 length: 16 residues. The ends lost 4 bases at V and 1 base at J; junction bases unmatched: 7. The CDR3 loop reads CASSSGQGRGNTEAFF. In DNA form, the CDR3 reads TGTGCCAGCAGCTCGGGACAGGGCCGGGGGAACACTGAAGCTTTCTTT.

Regarding this clone: Since a much larger clone is just one base distant, this may be a read error. This sample also contains other DNA sequences that code for the same CDR3. This chain joins TRBV20-1 and TRBJ2-7, with no clear D. CDR3 length: 11 amino acids. Germline-derived CDR1 and CDR2 are DFQATT and SNEGSKA (reference sequence). V was clipped by 3 bases and J by 5 bases, with 8 bases between them. CDR3 DNA: TGCAGTGCTAGCTCAGGTCACGAGCAGTACTTC. Protein sequence: CSASSGHEQYF.

For this clone: The same CDR3 is also encoded by other DNA sequences in this sample. The rearrangement uses TRBV6-8 and TRBJ1-2; 8 nucleotides align to TRBD1. The CDR3 loop spans 17 amino acids. Germline CDR1 and CDR2: MNHGY and SAAAGT. With V trimmed by 0 bases and J by 0 bases, 6 bases remained unmatched. The CDR3 coding sequence is TGTGCCAGCAGTTACTCGAGACAGGGGTTCGCTAACTATGGCTACACCTTC. Residues: CASSYSRQGFANYGYTF.

The chain is built from TRBV7-9 and TRBJ2-7; weak D call: TRBD2 (6 bases). CDR1 and CDR2 (germline): SEHNR, FQNEAQ (reference sequence). The CDR3 spans 16 residues. The V gene lost 5 bases and the J gene lost 0 bases, with 17 bases spanning the gap. Here the CDR3 DNA reads TGTGCCAGCAGCCCCGGGGCGTCGGGGGTCTCCTACGAGCAGTACTTC. Translation: CASSPGASGVSYEQYF.

The chain is built from TRBV6-1 and TRBJ1-2; TRBD1 is a possible D gene (6 bases). The V end lost 1 base, the J end lost 5 bases, and 8 bases lay between the germline ends. Germline V gives CDR1 MNHNS, CDR2 SASEGT. CDR3 length: 13 amino acids. The CDR3 reads CASSEEGDYGYTF. The CDR3 nucleotides are TGTGCCAGCAGTGAAGAGGGGGATTATGGCTACACCTTC.

V usage is TRBV30 and J usage is TRBJ2-3; no clear D gene. The CDR3 runs to 12 residues. The germline V gene has CDR1 GTSNPN and CDR2 SVGIG (reference sequence). Between the trimmed V and J ends, which lost 5 bases and 12 bases, there was a span of 18 bases. The chain's CDR3 is CAWGSGRSSQYF. The CDR3 region has the DNA TGTGCCTGGGGGTCAGGCCGAAGTTCACAGTATTTT.

The chain couples TRBV19 to TRBJ1-3, with D possibly matching TRBD1 (6 bases). This CDR3 region has 15 residues. CDR1 and CDR2 (germline): LNHDA, SQIVND (reference sequence). Trimming pared 0 bases from V and 0 bases from J, leaving 6 bases between. The CDR3 here is CASSIDRGSGNTIYF. CDR3 sequence (DNA): TGTGCCAGTAGTATAGACAGGGGCTCTGGAAACACCATATATTTT.

The J gene is TRBJ2-3, the V gene TRBV10-1; 10 positions match TRBD2. The CDR3 is 14 amino acids. Germline V gives CDR1 WNHNN, CDR2 SYGVQD (reference sequence). Trimming removed 8 bases from V and 5 bases from J; junction bases left unmatched: 7. The CDR3 nucleotides are TGCGCCAGCGGGCCAGCGGGGGGGCAAGATACGCAGTATTTT. Translation gives CASGPAGGQDTQYF.

Written as DNA, the CDR3 is TGTGCCAGCATGGGGGGAGGGTTAACGGAGACCCAGTACTTC. Its protein is CASMGGGLTETQYF. V and J are TRBV5-4 and TRBJ2-5, with 7 bases lining up with TRBD2. Trimming took 6 bases from V and 5 from J; bases not matched to a gene: 10. This CDR3 contains 14 residues. Germline V gene lookup returns CDR1 SGHNT and CDR2 YYREEE (reference sequence). Full variable domain (rest looked up from reference TRBV5-4 and TRBJ2-5): ETGVTQSPTHLIKTRGQQVTLRCSSQSGHNTVSWYQQALGQGPQFIFQYYREEENGRGNFPPRFSGLQFPNYSSELNVNALELDDSALYLCASMGGGLTETQYFGPGTRLLVL.

The chain employs TRBV24-1 and TRBJ2-1, with TRBD2 matching over 9 bases. V was pared by 3 bases and J by 0 bases, with 17 bases of the junction left unmatched. Germline V gene data show CDR1 as KGHDR and CDR2 as SFDVKD. This CDR3 is built from 21 residues. This CDR3 is CATSDTPPGKGSGSSYNEQFF. The CDR3, as DNA: TGTGCCACCAGTGATACCCCCCCTGGGAAGGGTAGCGGGAGCTCCTACAATGAGCAGTTCTTC.

This chain joins TRBV7-3 and TRBJ1-5; weak D call: TRBD1 (6 bases). The CDR3 length is 14 residues. The germline V gene has CDR1 SGHTA and CDR2 FQGTGA. The germline V and J ends were trimmed by 6 bases and 1 base, with 10 bases remaining between them. The CDR3 DNA is TGTGCCAGCAGACCCAGGGGAAGCAATCAGCCCCAGCATTTT. The encoded protein is CASRPRGSNQPQHF.